Shown below are 21 T cell receptor beta chains from a single sample sequenced in a study of blood T cell repertoires in COVID-19. Method: immunoSEQ multiplex PCR; TCRdb's copy keeps in-frame clones and lacks some. The sample carries 250,000 or so clones, 91% recorded once. Source material: PBMCs or T cells enriched from blood (not recorded which). The receptors shown here come from a human donor in a cohort exposed to, infected with or recovered from COVID-19 (not recorded which). The donor label of this sample is uncertain.

This clone was recorded only once. The chain combines TRBV6-1 with TRBJ1-2, with D possibly TRBD1 on 6 matching bases. Looked up from germline, CDR1 is MNHNS and CDR2 is SASEGT. With 2 bases removed from V and 4 bases from J, the gap between germline ends came to 8 bases. The CDR3 sequence is 13 residues long. For the CDR3, the DNA is TGTGCCAGCAGTGAAACCAGGGGCTATGGCTACACCTTC. Translated: CASSETRGYGYTF.

V gene TRBV4-1 combines with J gene TRBJ1-1, with a weak D call TRBD1 (5 bases). This CDR3 region has 14 residues. Germline values: CDR1 MGHRA, CDR2 YSYEKL. Trimming pared 4 bases from V and 4 bases from J, leaving 13 bases between. CDR3 sequence (DNA): TGCGCCAGCAGCCCTACGGGGGGGAGCACTGAAGCTTTCTTT. Its protein is CASSPTGGSTEAFF.

The V and J genes are TRBV4-3 and TRBJ2-3, with 7 bases lining up with TRBD2. V gave up 0 bases and J gave up 5 bases; unmatched junction bases: 11. Germline V gene sequence: CDR1 LGHNA, CDR2 YSLEER. The CDR3 covers 17 residues. CDR3 DNA: TGCGCCAGCAGCCAAGATCCCGACGGGACTAAGGTAGATACGCAGTATTTT. Translation: CASSQDPDGTKVDTQYF.

The chain couples TRBV5-1 to TRBJ1-1, with a tentative D call TRBD1 (5 bases). V lost 0 bases and J lost 3, with 18 bases in between. The CDR3 spans 17 residues. Germline-derived CDR1 and CDR2 are SGHRS and YFSETQ. This CDR3 reads CASSLDAPGRAYTEAFF. CDR3 DNA: TGCGCCAGCAGCTTGGATGCCCCGGGCAGGGCCTACACTGAAGCTTTCTTT.

V is TRBV7-2 and J is TRBJ1-2, with D maybe TRBD1 (6 bases). V was shortened by 5 bases and J by 0 bases, with 13 bases between the two germline ends. The V gene's germline CDR1 is SGHTA and CDR2 FQGNSA. This CDR3 is 15 amino acids long. The CDR3 loop is CASSLSQGTNYGYTF. The CDR3 DNA reads TGTGCCAGCAGCCTGAGCCAGGGGACTAACTATGGCTACACCTTC.

The genes are TRBV18 and TRBJ2-7; tentatively, D is TRBD2 (6 bases). The CDR3 consists of 14 residues. Trimming shortened V by 1 base and J by 3 bases, and 10 bases separated the two germline ends. In germline, CDR1 is KGHSH, CDR2 LQKENI. CDR3 sequence (DNA): TGTGCCAGCTCACCACAGGAGGGCGTCTACGAGCAGTACTTC. This codes for CASSPQEGVYEQYF.

This sequence joins TRBV5-1 and TRBJ1-6, with D perhaps matching TRBD1 (5 bases). With 1 base removed from V and 3 bases from J, the gap between germline ends came to 8 bases. CDR1 is SGHRS, CDR2 YFSETQ, per germline. The CDR3 consists of 15 residues. DNA for the CDR3: TGCGCCAGCAGCTTGAGAGACAGCTATAATTCACCCCTCCACTTT. Its translation: CASSLRDSYNSPLHF.

The rearrangement links TRBV18 to TRBJ1-3, with D hard to call. This CDR3 is built from 17 residues. V was cut by 1 base and J by 8 bases, with 21 bases left in between. CDR1 KGHSH and CDR2 LQKENI come from the germline V gene. The CDR3 DNA follows: TGTGCCAGCTCACCACTCGGCCCCGAGGCCCCCAGTCACACCATATATTTT. Protein product: CASSPLGPEAPSHTIYF.

As DNA, the CDR3 is TGCGCCAGCAGCCAAGACGGGGGGACCACTGCAGATACGCAGTATTTT. Translated, it gives CASSQDGGTTADTQYF. V usage is TRBV4-1 and J usage is TRBJ2-3; 7 nucleotides align to TRBD2. Germline values: CDR1 MGHRA, CDR2 YSYEKL. Trimming at V came to 0 bases and at J to 4 bases, leaving 7 bases not matched to a gene. The CDR3 has 16 amino acids.

The chain couples TRBV3-1 (or the pseudogene TRBV3-2) to TRBJ2-7; 11 bases fit TRBD1. The V and J ends lost 5 bases and 4 bases, in that order; junction bases with no gene match: 10. The germline V gene encodes CDR1 LGHDT and CDR2 YNNKEL (reference sequence). The CDR3 sequence is 16 residues long. CDR3: CASSSPGQGAVYEQYF. The CDR3 DNA sequence: TGTGCCAGCAGCTCACCCGGACAGGGGGCAGTTTACGAGCAGTACTTC.

J is TRBJ2-7 and V is TRBV7-6; TRBD1 agrees at 8 bases. The CDR3 runs to 15 residues. Germline lookup yields CDR1 SGHVS and CDR2 FNYEAQ. J gave up 0 bases and V 4 bases, and 5 bases lay outside the gene matches. The CDR3 nucleotides are TGTGCCAGCAGCTCCGGACAGGGCCCCTCCTACGAGCAGTACTTC. Translation gives CASSSGQGPSYEQYF.

The rearrangement uses TRBV29-1 and TRBJ1-2, with D maybe TRBD1 (5 bases). CDR1 and CDR2 (germline): SQVTM, ANQGSEA. The CDR3 consists of 11 residues. Trimming cost V 7 bases and J 8 bases, with 14 bases left between them. The DNA of the CDR3 is TGCAGCGCCCAGGGTTCCTCCGGCTACACCTTC. Its protein product is CSAQGSSGYTF.

The chain employs TRBV9 and TRBJ2-3, with TRBD2 matching over 10 bases. V dropped 0 bases and J dropped 2; count of bases not matched to a gene: 12. The CDR3 extends over 19 amino acids. The germline V gene has CDR1 SGDLS and CDR2 YYNGEE. CDR3 nucleotide sequence: TGTGCCAGCAGCGTAGGGCTAGCGGGGGCCTGGACCTTCACAGATACGCAGTATTTT. Translation: CASSVGLAGAWTFTDTQYF.

This chain links TRBV30 with TRBJ2-3; TRBD2 matches 7 bases. Germline CDR1 and CDR2: GTSNPN and SVGIG (reference sequence). The CDR3 totals 16 residues. Trimming at V came to 3 bases and at J to 3 bases, leaving 12 bases not matched to a gene. CDR3 residues: CAWSPGSGRITDTQYF. Written as DNA, the CDR3 is TGTGCCTGGAGCCCCGGTAGCGGGCGCATAACAGATACGCAGTATTTT.

The J gene is TRBJ1-2, the V gene TRBV5-1; D is perhaps TRBD1 (6 bases). This CDR3 is built from 14 residues. With 3 bases removed from V and 8 bases from J, the gap between germline ends came to 17 bases. Germline assignment: CDR1 SGHRS and CDR2 YFSETQ. The CDR3 loop reads CASSSALPGAGYTF. DNA for the CDR3: TGCGCCAGCAGCTCGGCCCTTCCAGGGGCGGGCTACACCTTC.

The chain combines TRBV9 with TRBJ2-5; 8 bases line up with TRBD2. Germline CDR1 is SGDLS and CDR2 is YYNGEE. V shed 0 bases and J 3 bases; nucleotides not matched to a gene: 7. The CDR3 has 16 amino acids. The CDR3 DNA sequence: TGTGCCAGCAGCGTAGGGCTGCTAGCGGGTGAAGAGACCCAGTACTTC. Amino acids: CASSVGLLAGEETQYF.

The rearrangement joins TRBV30 to TRBJ2-5, with 11 bases matching TRBD2. The CDR3 has 14 residues. Germline CDR1 GTSNPN, CDR2 SVGIG (reference sequence). The V gene end was trimmed by 2 bases and the J gene end by 4 bases; junction bases not matched to a gene: 3. The CDR3 DNA follows: TGTGCCTGGAGTCCTCTAGCGGGGGGAGAGACCCAGTACTTC. It codes for CAWSPLAGGETQYF.

The chain carries TRBV3-1 (or the pseudogene TRBV3-2) and TRBJ2-7, with D possibly being TRBD2 (5 bases). The V and J ends lost 0 bases and 6 bases respectively, with 15 bases between them. Germline CDR1 is LGHDT and CDR2 is YNNKEL (reference sequence). CDR3 length equals 15 residues. CDR3: CASSQEPLIRGEQYF. The CDR3 DNA reads as TGTGCCAGCAGCCAAGAGCCGCTGATCCGGGGCGAGCAGTACTTC.

The chain is built from TRBV7-9 and TRBJ1-4; D gene uncertain. CDR1 and CDR2 (germline): SEHNR, FQNEAQ (reference sequence). There are 15 residues in the CDR3. The ends were cut back, 8 bases at V and 4 bases at J, with 17 bases in the middle. The CDR3 DNA follows: TGTGCCAGCGTCCAAGGTACAGCCGATAATGAAAAACTGTTTTTT. It codes for CASVQGTADNEKLFF.

V and J are TRBV5-1 and TRBJ1-6; D is unresolved. The CDR3 has 13 amino acids. Trimming removed 4 bases from V and 12 bases from J, with 14 bases in between. Germline V gene sequence: CDR1 SGHRS, CDR2 YFSETQ. The CDR3: CASSHRTLGPLHF. DNA of the CDR3: TGCGCCAGCAGCCACCGCACCCTCGGACCCCTCCACTTT.

V is TRBV5-1 and J is TRBJ2-3, with 8 nucleotides matching TRBD1. This CDR3 region has 16 residues. The germline CDR1 and CDR2 sequences are SGHRS and YFSETQ. V shed 5 bases, J shed 0 bases, and the junction held 8 bases outside the gene matches. The CDR3 DNA is TGCGCCAGCAGGCAGGGGGCCCGATTTAGCACAGATACGCAGTATTTT. Translation gives CASRQGARFSTDTQYF.